This passage covers 22 T cell receptor beta chains from one sample sequenced in a study of regulatory T cells in long-lasting Graves disease. Time point specified: newly diagnosed GD, antithyroid drugs for less than 3 months. Construction of the TCR library relied on RNA isolated from PBMCs. The authors built TCR beta libraries using iRepertoire HTBI primers and Arm-PCR of CDR3 regions. TCRdb reprocessed the multiplex PCR reads via MiXCR and lists one record per CDR3 protein. The sample has some 460,000 distinct CDR3 sequences; roughly 16% are singletons. The same sample was also used in a study of T cells in Graves' hyperthyroidism and ophthalmopathy.

The sequenced sample was peripheral blood mononuclear cells (PBMCs), obtained at new diagnosis, from a patient treated with antithyroid drugs. All receptors come from a man aged 35 to 55 with Graves disease.

This clonotype came up many times. This chain links TRBV6-1 with TRBJ2-1; TRBD1 aligns across 7 bases. This CDR3 is 15 amino acids long. V lost 6 bases, J lost 1 base, and 6 bases stayed unmatched. Germline V gene data show CDR1 as MNHNS and CDR2 as SASEGT. CDR3 region: CASRQGSRSYNEQFF. The CDR3 DNA follows: TGTGCCAGCAGACAGGGGAGCCGATCCTACAATGAGCAGTTCTTC.

Only a few counts were recorded for this clonotype. The chain carries TRBV6-2 or TRBV6-3 and TRBJ1-5; TRBD1 matches 8 bases. J gave up 7 bases and V 5 bases, and 4 bases lay outside the gene matches. The CDR3 sequence is 13 residues long. Germline CDR1 MNHEY, CDR2 SVGEGT. The CDR3 DNA reads TGTGCCAGCAGTAAGACAGGGGTCCAGCCCCAGCATTTT. Translation: CASSKTGVQPQHF.

Of note for this clonotype: A much larger clone is a single base away; this may be a read error. This chain links TRBV6-2 or TRBV6-3 with TRBJ1-5; D gene uncertain. V was cut by 6 bases and J by 5 bases, with 14 bases left in between. The CDR3 covers 14 residues. Looked up from germline, CDR1 is MNHEY and CDR2 is SVGEGT. The CDR3 DNA reads TGTGCCAGCAGCCCCCCGGTGGGGTATCAGCCCCAGCATTTT. This encodes CASSPPVGYQPQHF.

This clonotype was detected a few times. The chain uses TRBV29-1 and TRBJ2-7; D possibly corresponds to TRBD1 (6 bases). Deletions cut 2 bases from V and 4 bases from J, with 12 bases between. The CDR3 runs 13 residues. Germline CDR1 and CDR2: SQVTM and ANQGSEA. DNA for the CDR3: TGCAGCGTTGAAATCGGCAGGGGTTACGAGCAGTACTTC. Residues: CSVEIGRGYEQYF.

About this clonotype: A much bigger clone sits one base away, suggesting this may be a read error. This rearrangement joins TRBV27 to TRBJ2-1; D is unresolved. The germline V gene has CDR1 MNHEY and CDR2 SMNVEV (reference sequence). V dropped 2 bases and J dropped 2 bases, with 10 bases sitting between them. This CDR3 has 15 residues. CDR3 in amino acids: CASSLTESAYNEQFF. CDR3 coding DNA: TGTGCCAGCAGTTTAACAGAGTCGGCCTACAATGAGCAGTTCTTC.

CDR3 sequence: CASINAGVGTEAFF. The CDR3 DNA reads TGTGCCAGCATTAACGCGGGGGTAGGCACTGAAGCTTTCTTT. The V and J genes are TRBV27 and TRBJ1-1; TRBD1 might be the D (5 bases). CDR1 is MNHEY, CDR2 SMNVEV, per germline (reference sequence). CDR3 length: 14 amino acids. Trimming removed 7 bases at V and 4 bases at J, with 16 bases between.

The J gene is TRBJ2-7, the V gene TRBV19; 13 bases align to TRBD2. The V gene end was trimmed by 5 bases and the J gene end by 3 bases; junction bases not matched to a gene: 4. Germline lookup yields CDR1 LNHDA and CDR2 SQIVND (reference sequence). This CDR3 is 15 amino acids long. The CDR3 loop is CASSPGTSGVYEQYF. CDR3 nucleotides: TGTGCCAGTAGTCCCGGGACTAGCGGGGTCTACGAGCAGTACTTC. Full variable domain (remainder filled in from reference TRBV19 and TRBJ2-7): DGGITQSPKYLFRKEGQNVTLSCEQNLNHDAMYWYRQDPGQGLRLIYYSQIVNDFQKGDIAEGYSVSREKKESFPLTVTSAQKNPTAFYLCASSPGTSGVYEQYFGPGTRLTVT.

This clonotype has a count of ten or more. The chain combines TRBV10-3 with TRBJ1-2; D may be TRBD1 (6 bases). V shed 0 bases and J shed 2 bases, with 10 bases lying between them. Per germline, CDR1 ENHRY and CDR2 SYGVKD. The CDR3 has 15 residues. The CDR3: CAISESYGQNYGYTF. The CDR3 coding sequence is TGTGCCATCAGTGAGTCCTACGGACAGAACTATGGCTACACCTTC.

V usage is TRBV7-9 and J usage is TRBJ2-1; perhaps D is TRBD1 or TRBD2 (6 bases each). Trimming took off 4 bases at V and 6 bases at J, with 34 bases between the two ends. Germline CDR1 reads SEHNR; CDR2 reads FQNEAQ (reference sequence). The CDR3 is 21 residues long. The CDR3 sequence is CASSSPGGRGGIVGLGNEQFF. The CDR3 coding sequence is TGTGCCAGCAGCTCGCCCGGGGGCAGGGGAGGTATTGTGGGATTGGGCAATGAGCAGTTCTTC.

In nucleotides, the CDR3 is TGTGCCAGCAGAAAGAGCGGAGATACGCAGTATTTT. The encoded protein is CASRKSGDTQYF. The rearrangement uses TRBV5-4 and TRBJ2-3, with D possibly being TRBD2 (5 bases). Germline V gives CDR1 SGHNT, CDR2 YYREEE (reference sequence). CDR3 size: 12 residues. V lost 5 bases, J lost 5 bases, and 9 bases lay in between.

This chain connects TRBV18 to TRBJ2-2, with 7 bases fitting TRBD1. The CDR3 spans 16 residues. Germline-derived CDR1 and CDR2 are KGHSH and LQKENI. With V trimmed by 3 bases and J by 0 bases, 4 bases remained unmatched. This chain's CDR3 is CASSPYDRANTGELFF. The DNA for the CDR3 is TGTGCCAGCTCACCCTACGACAGGGCGAACACCGGGGAGCTGTTTTTT.

A note on this clonotype: Since a much larger clone is just one base distant, this may be a read error. V is TRBV3-1 and J is TRBJ2-3, with 10 positions matching TRBD2. The CDR3 loop spans 17 amino acids. CDR1 and CDR2 (germline): LGHDT, YNNKEL (reference sequence). CDR3 DNA: TGTGTCAGCAGCCAAAGAAGCGGGAGGGCCCGCGCAGATACGCAGTATTTT. The encoded protein is CVSSQRSGRARADTQYF.

This clonotype was counted at least ten times. In nucleotides, the CDR3 is TGTGCCAGCAGGGGGGGACAGGAGTCTAGCACAGATACGCAGTATTTT. It translates to CASRGGQESSTDTQYF. This sequence joins TRBV12-3 or TRBV12-4 and TRBJ2-3; 8 bases fit TRBD1. V dropped 6 bases and J dropped 0; count of bases not matched to a gene: 8. This CDR3 contains 16 residues.

This clonotype was counted between two and nine times. V is TRBV9 and J is TRBJ2-5; D is tentatively TRBD1 or TRBD2 (5 bases each). CDR3 length equals 16 residues. Per germline, CDR1 SGDLS and CDR2 YYNGEE. Trimming removed 0 bases at V and 4 bases at J, with 16 bases between. The CDR3 here is CASSVGGARGLETQYF. CDR3 DNA sequence: TGTGCCAGCAGCGTAGGGGGAGCAAGGGGTTTAGAGACCCAGTACTTC.

This clonotype was picked up a small number of times. The genes are TRBV9 and TRBJ2-7, with D maybe TRBD1 (6 bases). In germline, CDR1 is SGDLS, CDR2 YYNGEE. CDR3 size: 14 residues. V was clipped by 6 bases and J by 5 bases, with 18 bases between them. For the CDR3, the DNA is TGTGCCAGCACCAAATCCCCAGGGGCCCACGAGCAGTACTTC. Its protein is CASTKSPGAHEQYF.

The rearrangement joins TRBV5-1 to TRBJ2-5; D ambiguous. The germline V and J ends were trimmed by 0 bases and 2 bases, with 11 bases remaining between them. The CDR3 consists of 15 residues. Germline V CDR1 and CDR2: SGHRS, YFSETQ. Here the CDR3 DNA reads TGCGCCAGCAGCTTGGAAGACTCTGCGCAAGAGACCCAGTACTTC. Translated: CASSLEDSAQETQYF.

This clonotype showed up many times. This chain uses TRBV28 with TRBJ2-2; D might be TRBD2 (5 bases). CDR3 length: 15 residues. Germline V lookup: CDR1 MDHEN, CDR2 SYDVKM. With 8 bases removed from V and 7 bases from J, the gap between germline ends came to 20 bases. The CDR3 reads CASSQGAGRGGELFF. CDR3 nucleotides: TGTGCCAGCTCCCAAGGCGCGGGTCGTGGCGGGGAGCTGTTTTTT.

The chain recombines TRBV19 with TRBJ2-1; no firm D call. CDR1 is LNHDA, CDR2 SQIVND, per germline (reference sequence). Trimming took off 5 bases at V and 9 bases at J, with 11 bases between the two ends. The CDR3 consists of 12 residues. The CDR3 loop is CASSASRSEQFF. In DNA, the CDR3 is TGTGCCAGTAGTGCAAGTCGGAGTGAGCAGTTCTTC.

This chain links TRBV6-1 with TRBJ2-3; D not resolved. V lost 3 bases and J lost 0, with 10 bases in between. CDR3 length: 15 amino acids. Germline lookup yields CDR1 MNHNS and CDR2 SASEGT. CDR3 sequence: CASSDSHHSTDTQYF. The CDR3 coding sequence is TGTGCCAGCAGTGATAGTCACCATAGCACAGATACGCAGTATTTT.

This clonotype appeared many times. The chain recombines TRBV6-1 with TRBJ2-7; TRBD2 matches 9 bases. After removal of 4 bases from V and 7 bases from J, the junction contained 11 bases not matched to a gene. Per germline, CDR1 MNHNS and CDR2 SASEGT. This CDR3 comprises 15 residues. CDR3 sequence: CASSAMREGSGEQYF. CDR3 coding DNA: TGTGCCAGCAGTGCTATGCGGGAGGGATCCGGGGAGCAGTACTTC.

This clonotype appeared many times. The rearrangement links TRBV10-3 to TRBJ2-5; no reliable D call. The CDR3 covers 16 residues. Trimming took 4 bases from V and 5 from J, leaving 20 bases between them. Germline V gene sequence: CDR1 ENHRY, CDR2 SYGVKD. The DNA for the CDR3 is TGTGCCATCAGTGCCCTCCTTGGAATGAGTCCCGAGACCCAGTACTTC. Translating gives CAISALLGMSPETQYF.

The chain couples TRBV30 to TRBJ2-1, with 12 bases lining up with TRBD2. V was pared by 0 bases and J by 5 bases, with 8 bases of the junction left unmatched. The germline CDR1 and CDR2 sequences are GTSNPN and SVGIG (reference sequence). The CDR3 extends over 17 amino acids. The CDR3 DNA follows: TGTGCCTGGAGTGTTTTGACTAGCGGGAGATCGCACAATGAGCAGTTCTTC. Amino acid sequence: CAWSVLTSGRSHNEQFF.